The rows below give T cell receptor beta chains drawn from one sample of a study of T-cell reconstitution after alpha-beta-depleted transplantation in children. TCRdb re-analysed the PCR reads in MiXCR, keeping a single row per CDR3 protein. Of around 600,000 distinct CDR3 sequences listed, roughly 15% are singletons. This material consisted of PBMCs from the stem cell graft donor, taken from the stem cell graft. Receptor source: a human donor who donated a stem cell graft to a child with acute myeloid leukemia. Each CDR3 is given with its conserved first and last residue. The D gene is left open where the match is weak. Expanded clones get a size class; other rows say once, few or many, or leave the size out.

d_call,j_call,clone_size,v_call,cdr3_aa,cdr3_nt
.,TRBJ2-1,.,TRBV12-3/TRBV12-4,CASSPQSPGLSGEQFF,TGTGCCAGCAGTCCCCAGTCTCCAGGCCTATCGGGTGAGCAGTTCTTC
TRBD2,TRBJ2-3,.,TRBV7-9,CASRGRTSLPTDTQYF,TGTGCCAGCAGGGGAAGGACTAGCTTACCCACAGATACGCAGTATTTT
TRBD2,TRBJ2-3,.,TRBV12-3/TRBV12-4,CASSYGGGDGTDTQYF,TGTGCCAGCAGTTACGGGGGGGGCGATGGCACAGATACGCAGTATTTT
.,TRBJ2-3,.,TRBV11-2,CASSQSQGQSTDTQYF,TGTGCCAGCAGCCAATCACAGGGACAAAGCACAGATACGCAGTATTTT
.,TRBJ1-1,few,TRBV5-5,CASSLRPAQNTEAFF,TGTGCCAGCAGCTTGCGTCCAGCCCAGAACACTGAAGCTTTCTTT
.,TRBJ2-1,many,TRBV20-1,CSAEDRTPYNEQFF,TGCAGTGCAGAAGACAGGACCCCCTACAATGAGCAGTTCTTC
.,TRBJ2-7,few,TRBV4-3,CASSPSMGTNYEQYF,TGCGCCAGCAGCCCGTCAATGGGGACAAATTACGAGCAGTACTTC
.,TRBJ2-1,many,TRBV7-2,CASLPSPVGNEQFF,TGTGCCAGCCTTCCCTCCCCGGTTGGTAATGAGCAGTTCTTC
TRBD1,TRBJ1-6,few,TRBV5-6,CASSAWTGGGFSPLHF,TGTGCCAGCAGCGCATGGACAGGGGGCGGTTTTTCACCCCTCCACTTT
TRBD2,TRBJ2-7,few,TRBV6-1,CASSALGGGEQYF,TGTGCCAGCAGTGCTCTTGGGGGGGGGGAGCAGTACTTC
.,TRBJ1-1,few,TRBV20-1,CSANRKGGEAFF,TGCAGTGCTAACAGGAAGGGCGGAGAGGCTTTCTTT
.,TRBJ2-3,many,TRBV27,CASSLSRGPGTDTQYF,TGTGCCAGCAGTTTATCTCGGGGCCCTGGCACAGATACGCAGTATTTT
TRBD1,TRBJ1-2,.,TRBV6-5,CPSSYDRGSSFVYGYTF,TGTCCCAGCAGTTACGACAGGGGATCCTCTTTCGTCTATGGCTACACCTTC
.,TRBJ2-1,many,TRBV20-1,CSARGARQARSYNEQFF,TGCAGTGCTAGAGGGGCGAGACAGGCCCGCTCCTACAATGAGCAGTTCTTC
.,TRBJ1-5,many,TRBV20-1,CSAKSTENQPQHF,TGCAGTGCTAAAAGCACGGAGAATCAGCCCCAGCATTTT
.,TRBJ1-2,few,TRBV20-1,CSARDQKDNYGYTF,TGCAGTGCTAGAGATCAGAAGGACAACTATGGCTACACCTTC
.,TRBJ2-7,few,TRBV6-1,CASSGTGISYEQYF,TGTGCCAGCAGCGGAACCGGGATCTCCTACGAGCAGTACTTC
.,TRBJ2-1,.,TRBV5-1,CASAGTSSYNEQFF,TGCGCCAGCGCAGGCACGAGCTCCTACAATGAGCAGTTCTTC
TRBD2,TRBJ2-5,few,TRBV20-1,CCARDSGRTSGETQYF,TGCTGTGCTAGAGATTCAGGCCGGACTAGCGGAGAGACCCAGTACTTC
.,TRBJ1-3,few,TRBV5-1,CASSLDPQGFSGNTIYF,TGCGCCAGCAGCTTGGACCCCCAGGGATTCTCTGGAAACACCATATATTTT
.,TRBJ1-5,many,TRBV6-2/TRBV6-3,CASTDSYSNQPQHF,TGTGCCAGCACTGACAGCTATAGCAATCAGCCCCAGCATTTT
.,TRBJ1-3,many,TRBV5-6,CASSLPFLASSGNTIYF,TGTGCCAGCAGCTTGCCCTTCCTCGCTAGCTCTGGAAACACCATATATTTT
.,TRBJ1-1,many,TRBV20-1,CSARGGGAPNTEAFF,TGCAGTGCTAGAGGAGGGGGGGCGCCGAACACTGAAGCTTTCTTT
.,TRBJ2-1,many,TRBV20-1,CSASPLSRSSYNEQFF,TGCAGTGCTAGCCCTCTGTCTAGAAGCTCCTACAATGAGCAGTTCTTC
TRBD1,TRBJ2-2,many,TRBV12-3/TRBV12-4,CASRPDRDNTGELFF,TGTGCCAGCAGACCGGACAGGGATAACACCGGGGAGCTGTTTTTT
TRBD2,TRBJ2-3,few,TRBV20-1,CSARGLAGGSGTQYF,TGCAGTGCTAGGGGACTAGCGGGGGGGTCCGGTACGCAGTATTTT
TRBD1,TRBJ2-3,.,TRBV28,CASRDRTGGTDTQYF,TGTGCCAGCAGGGATCGGACAGGGGGGACAGATACGCAGTATTTT
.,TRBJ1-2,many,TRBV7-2,CASSLDQTRSYGYTF,TGTGCCAGCAGCCTCGATCAGACACGTTCCTATGGCTACACCTTC
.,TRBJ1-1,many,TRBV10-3,CAISQQTGNTEAFF,TGTGCCATCTCCCAACAGACGGGGAATACTGAAGCTTTCTTT
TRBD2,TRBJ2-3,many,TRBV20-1,CSAREQLAGGTSTDTQYF,TGCAGTGCTAGAGAGCAACTAGCGGGGGGGACTAGCACAGATACGCAGTATTTT
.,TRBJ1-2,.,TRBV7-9,CASSLSRGDYGYTF,TGTGCCAGCAGCTTATCCCGGGGAGACTATGGCTACACCTTC
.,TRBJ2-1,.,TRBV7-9,CASSPPRLEEQFF,TGTGCCAGCAGCCCCCCCAGGTTGGAAGAGCAGTTCTTC
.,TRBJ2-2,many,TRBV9,CASSPQTGTGELFF,TGTGCCAGCAGCCCTCAGACAGGCACCGGGGAGCTGTTTTTT
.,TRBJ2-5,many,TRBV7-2,CASSQGIGETQYF,TGTGCCAGCAGCCAGGGGATTGGGGAGACCCAGTACTTC
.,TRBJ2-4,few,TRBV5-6,CASSLRRAKNIQYF,TGTGCCAGCAGCTTGAGAAGAGCCAAAAACATTCAGTACTTC
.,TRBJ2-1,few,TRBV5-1,CASSRAGNNEQFF,TGCGCCAGCAGCCGAGCAGGGAACAATGAGCAGTTCTTC
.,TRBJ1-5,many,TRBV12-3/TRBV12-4,CASRVRDQPQHF,TGTGCCAGCAGGGTTAGAGATCAGCCCCAGCATTTT
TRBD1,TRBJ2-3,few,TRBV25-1,CASSPLDRGLTQYF,TGTGCCAGCAGTCCACTCGACAGGGGGCTTACGCAGTATTTT
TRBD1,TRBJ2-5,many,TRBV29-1,CSVARGQLTQETQYF,TGCAGCGTTGCCAGGGGACAGCTGACCCAAGAGACCCAGTACTTC
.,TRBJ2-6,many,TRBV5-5,CASSLTPPGANVLTF,TGTGCCAGCAGCTTAACGCCACCTGGGGCCAACGTCCTGACTTTC
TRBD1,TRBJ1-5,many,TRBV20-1,CSARDSRNQPQHF,TGCAGTGCGAGGGACAGCCGGAATCAGCCCCAGCATTTT
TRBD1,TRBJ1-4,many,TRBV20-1,CSAKRQGWDEKLFF,TGCAGTGCCAAGAGACAGGGCTGGGATGAAAAACTGTTTTTT
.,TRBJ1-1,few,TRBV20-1,CSASSVVFMNTEAFF,TGCAGTGCGTCATCGGTCGTTTTCATGAACACTGAAGCTTTCTTT
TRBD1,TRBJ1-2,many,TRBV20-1,CSASPDRESSYGYTF,TGCAGTGCTAGCCCGGACAGGGAATCCTCCTATGGCTACACCTTC
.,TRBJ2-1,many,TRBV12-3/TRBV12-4,CASTPTDLRYNEQFF,TGTGCCAGCACCCCGACAGACCTTAGATACAATGAGCAGTTCTTC
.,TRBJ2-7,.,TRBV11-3,CASSPELDGYEQYF,TGTGCCAGCAGCCCTGAGCTAGACGGTTACGAGCAGTACTTC
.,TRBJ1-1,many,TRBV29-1,CSVLGEIDTEAFF,TGCAGCGTGTTGGGTGAGATTGACACTGAAGCTTTCTTT
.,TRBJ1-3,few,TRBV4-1,CASSQGGGNGNTIYF,TGCGCCAGCAGCCAAGGGGGGGGCAATGGAAACACCATATATTTT
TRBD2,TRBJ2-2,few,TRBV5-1,CASSSPRLAGDTGELFF,TGCGCCAGCAGCTCGCCCCGACTAGCGGGCGACACCGGGGAGCTGTTTTTT
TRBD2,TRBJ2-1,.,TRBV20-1,CSARARLAGSVEQFF,TGCAGTGCTAGAGCAAGACTAGCAGGGTCCGTTGAGCAGTTCTTC
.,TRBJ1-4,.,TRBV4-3,CASSQERGATNEKLFF,TGCGCCAGCAGCCAAGAAAGGGGTGCTACTAATGAAAAACTGTTTTTT